This TCR beta chain was captured by sequencing in a study of cytomegalovirus exposure and HLA in healthy donors. Study conclusions and caveats: The study flagged about 150 TCR beta chains as cytomegalovirus-associated.

Trimming removed 4 bases from V and 1 base from J; junction bases left unmatched: 1. Germline lookup yields CDR1 MDHEN and CDR2 SYDVKM. CDR3 size: 15 residues. About this clone itself: Its antigen is not known.

Primers: 60 Vbeta forward and 13 Jbeta reverse. Per the original data handling: Later, roughly 80 million unique TCR beta chains were counted in an analysis, and roughly 10 million of them were shared. Only in-frame clones appear in the TCRdb table, and some are missing; sequencing was by immunoSEQ multiplex PCR. The V and J calls and clone size come from that table; D and trimming were worked out from the DNA. The sample includes under 150,000 clones, around 82% of them seen just once. Sequencing was carried out using PBMCs. The chain couples TRBV28 to TRBJ1-5; TRBD1 agrees at 10 bases. The clonotype originates from a man between 45 and 60 years old in good health and CMV-seronegative. The CDR3 loop reads CASSWDRGSNQPQHF. As DNA, the CDR3 is TGTGCCAGCAGTTGGGACAGGGGAAGCAATCAGCCCCAGCATTTT.